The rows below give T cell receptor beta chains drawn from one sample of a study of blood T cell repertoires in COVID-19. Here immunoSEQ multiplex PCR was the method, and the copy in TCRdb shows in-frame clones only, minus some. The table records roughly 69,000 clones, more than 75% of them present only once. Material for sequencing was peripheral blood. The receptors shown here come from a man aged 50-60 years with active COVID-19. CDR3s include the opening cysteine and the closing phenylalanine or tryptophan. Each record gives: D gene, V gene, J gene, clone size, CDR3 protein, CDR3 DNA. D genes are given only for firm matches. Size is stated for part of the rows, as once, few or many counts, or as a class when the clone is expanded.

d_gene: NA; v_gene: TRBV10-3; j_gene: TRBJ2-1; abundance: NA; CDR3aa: CAITRDRNEQFF; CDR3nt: TGTGCCATAACCCGCGACAGAAATGAGCAGTTCTTC
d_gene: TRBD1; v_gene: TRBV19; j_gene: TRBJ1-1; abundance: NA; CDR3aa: CASSRDRGLDRTEAFF; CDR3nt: TGTGCCAGTAGCAGAGACAGGGGGCTGGATCGCACTGAAGCTTTCTTT
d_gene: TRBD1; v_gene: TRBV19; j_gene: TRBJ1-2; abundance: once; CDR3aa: CASSIQEGTVYGYTF; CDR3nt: TGTGCCAGTAGTATTCAGGAGGGGACAGTCTATGGCTACACCTTC
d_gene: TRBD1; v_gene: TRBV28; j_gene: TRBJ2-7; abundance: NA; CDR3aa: CASSRIGTGGVNEQYF; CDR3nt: TGTGCCAGCAGCCGGATCGGGACAGGGGGCGTCAACGAGCAGTACTTC
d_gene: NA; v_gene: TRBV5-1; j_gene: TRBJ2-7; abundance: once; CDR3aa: CASSLTTNYEQYF; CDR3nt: TGCGCCAGCAGCCTTACTACCAACTACGAGCAGTACTTC
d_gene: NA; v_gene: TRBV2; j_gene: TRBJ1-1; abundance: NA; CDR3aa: CASSEALWTPNGVAFF; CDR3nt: TGTGCCAGCAGTGAAGCGCTTTGGACACCCAACGGAGTAGCTTTCTTT
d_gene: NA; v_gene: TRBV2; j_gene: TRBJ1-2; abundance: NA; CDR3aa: CASSVRVDGYTF; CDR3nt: TGTGCCAGCAGTGTCAGGGTGGACGGCTACACCTTC
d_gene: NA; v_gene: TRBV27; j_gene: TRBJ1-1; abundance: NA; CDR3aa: CASGATNTEAFF; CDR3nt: TGTGCCAGCGGGGCCACGAACACTGAAGCTTTCTTT
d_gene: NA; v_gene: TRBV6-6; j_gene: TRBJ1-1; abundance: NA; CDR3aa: CASSYERVRGNTEAFF; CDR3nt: TGTGCCAGCAGTTACGAGCGGGTTAGGGGGAACACTGAAGCTTTCTTT
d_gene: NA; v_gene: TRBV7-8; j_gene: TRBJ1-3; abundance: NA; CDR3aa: CASSTATATFGNTIYF; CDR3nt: TGTGCCAGCAGCACCGCCACAGCCACCTTTGGAAACACCATATATTTT
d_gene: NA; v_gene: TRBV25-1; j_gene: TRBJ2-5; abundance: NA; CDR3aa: CASSDLARYRETQYF; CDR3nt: TGTGCCAGCAGTGACCTAGCGCGGTATAGGGAGACCCAGTACTTC
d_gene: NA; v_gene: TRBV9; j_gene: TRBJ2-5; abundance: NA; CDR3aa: CASSVAQGGGPETQYF; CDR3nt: TGTGCCAGCAGCGTAGCTCAGGGAGGTGGCCCAGAGACCCAGTACTTC
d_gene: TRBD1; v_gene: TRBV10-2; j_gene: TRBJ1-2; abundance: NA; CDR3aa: CASSEAGGSYGYTF; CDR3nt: TGCGCCAGCAGTGAAGCAGGGGGCTCCTACGGCTACACCTTC
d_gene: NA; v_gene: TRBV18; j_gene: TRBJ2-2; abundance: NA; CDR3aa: CASSPGLNTGELFF; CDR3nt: TGTGCCAGCTCACCGGGCCTTAACACCGGGGAGCTGTTTTTT
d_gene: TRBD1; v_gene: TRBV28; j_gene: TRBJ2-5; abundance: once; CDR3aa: CASSFQTSGPGTAVPQEIQYF; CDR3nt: TGTGCCAGCAGTTTTCAGACTTCAGGCCCCGGGACAGCCGTGCCACAAGAGATCCAGTACTTC
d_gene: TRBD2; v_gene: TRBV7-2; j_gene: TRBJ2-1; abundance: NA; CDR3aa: CASSFGLAGPGGFF; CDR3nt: TGTGCCAGCAGCTTCGGACTAGCGGGGCCGGGGGGGTTCTTC
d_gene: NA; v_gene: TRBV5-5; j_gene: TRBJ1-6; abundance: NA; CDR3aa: CASSLGHRIESPLHF; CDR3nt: TGTGCCAGCAGCCTGGGACACCGGATAGAGTCACCCCTCCACTTT
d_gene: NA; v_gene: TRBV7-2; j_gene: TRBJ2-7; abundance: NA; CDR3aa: CASSLDLQREQYF; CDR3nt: TGTGCCAGCAGCTTAGATCTTCAGCGGGAGCAGTACTTC
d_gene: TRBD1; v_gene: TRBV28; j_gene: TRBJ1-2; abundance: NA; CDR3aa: CASRSTGGSGYTF; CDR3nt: TGTGCCAGCAGGTCAACAGGGGGCTCTGGCTACACCTTC
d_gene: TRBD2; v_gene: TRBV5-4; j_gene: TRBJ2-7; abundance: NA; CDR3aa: CASSDSSGSYEQYF; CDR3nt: TGTGCCAGCAGCGACTCTAGCGGTTCCTACGAGCAGTACTTC
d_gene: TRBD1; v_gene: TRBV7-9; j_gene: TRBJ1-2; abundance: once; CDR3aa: CASSHQKLTGADYGYTF; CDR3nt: TGTGCCAGCAGCCACCAAAAACTGACAGGGGCGGACTATGGCTACACCTTC
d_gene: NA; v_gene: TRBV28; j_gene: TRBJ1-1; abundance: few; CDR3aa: CASSLGQEDTEAFF; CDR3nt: TGTGCCAGCAGTTTAGGTCAGGAGGACACTGAAGCTTTCTTT
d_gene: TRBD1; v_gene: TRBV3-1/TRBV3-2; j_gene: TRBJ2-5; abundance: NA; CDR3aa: CASSPPATGGGETQYF; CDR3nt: TGTGCCAGCAGCCCACCTGCCACAGGGGGAGGAGAGACCCAGTACTTC
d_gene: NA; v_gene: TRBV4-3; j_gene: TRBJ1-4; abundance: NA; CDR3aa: CASSQEGRAIETNEKLFF; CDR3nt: TGCGCCAGCAGCCAAGAGGGCAGGGCTATTGAAACTAATGAAAAACTGTTTTTT
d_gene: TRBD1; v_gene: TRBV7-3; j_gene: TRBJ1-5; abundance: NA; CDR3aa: CASSLRERQGNQPQHF; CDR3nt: TGTGCCAGCAGCTTAAGGGAGAGACAGGGGAATCAGCCCCAGCATTTT
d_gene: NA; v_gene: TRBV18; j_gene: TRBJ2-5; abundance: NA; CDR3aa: CASSPTGSGETQYF; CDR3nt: TGTGCCAGCTCACCCACAGGGTCGGGAGAGACCCAGTACTTC
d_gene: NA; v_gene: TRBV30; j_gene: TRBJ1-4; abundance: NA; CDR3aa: CASRMTGEKLFF; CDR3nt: TGTGCCTCCCGGATGACAGGAGAAAAACTGTTTTTT
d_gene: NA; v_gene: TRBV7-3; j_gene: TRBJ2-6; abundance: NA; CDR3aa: CASSLLPAGANVLTF; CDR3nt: TGTGCCAGCAGCTTACTGCCGGCTGGGGCCAACGTCCTGACTTTC
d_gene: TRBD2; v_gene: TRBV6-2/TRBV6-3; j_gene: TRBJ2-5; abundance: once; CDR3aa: CASSLAGVNQETQYF; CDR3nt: TGTGCCAGCAGCTTAGCGGGGGTGAATCAAGAGACCCAGTACTTC
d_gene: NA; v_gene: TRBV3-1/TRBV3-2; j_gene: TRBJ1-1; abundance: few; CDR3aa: CASSRSNSKPRNTEAFF; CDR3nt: TGTGCCAGCAGCCGATCAAACTCGAAGCCCCGGAACACTGAAGCTTTCTTT
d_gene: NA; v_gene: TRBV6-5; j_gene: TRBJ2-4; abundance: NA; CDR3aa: CASSYSNRGKNIQYF; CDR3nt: TGTGCCAGCAGTTACTCAAATAGGGGCAAAAACATTCAGTACTTC
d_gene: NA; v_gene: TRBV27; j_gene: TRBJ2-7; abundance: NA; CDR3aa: CASSSTGLSYEQYF; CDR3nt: TGTGCCAGCAGTTCGACAGGCCTATCCTACGAGCAGTACTTC
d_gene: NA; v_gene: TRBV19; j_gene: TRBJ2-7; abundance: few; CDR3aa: CASSIKDSLYYEQYF; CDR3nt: TGTGCCAGTAGTATAAAGGACAGCTTGTACTACGAGCAGTACTTC
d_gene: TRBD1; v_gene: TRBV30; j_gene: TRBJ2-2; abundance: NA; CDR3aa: CAWSYSGGTGELFF; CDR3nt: TGTGCCTGGAGTTATTCAGGGGGCACCGGGGAGCTGTTTTTT
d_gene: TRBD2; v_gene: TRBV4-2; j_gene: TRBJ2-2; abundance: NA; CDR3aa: CASSRRGDGTGELFF; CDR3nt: TGTGCCAGCAGCCGGCGGGGGGACGGAACCGGGGAGCTGTTTTTT
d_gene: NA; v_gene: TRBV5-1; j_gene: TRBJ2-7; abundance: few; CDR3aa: CASSLERTEDEQYF; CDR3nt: TGCGCCAGCAGCTTGGAGAGGACAGAAGACGAGCAGTACTTC
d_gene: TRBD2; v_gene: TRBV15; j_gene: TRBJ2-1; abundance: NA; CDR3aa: CATSLTSGSSMNEQFF; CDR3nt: TGTGCCACCAGTCTTACTAGCGGGAGTTCCATGAATGAGCAGTTCTTC
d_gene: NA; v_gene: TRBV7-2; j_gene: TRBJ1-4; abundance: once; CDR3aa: CASSSSGRANEKLFF; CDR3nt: TGTGCCAGCAGCTCTTCAGGGCGAGCTAATGAAAAACTGTTTTTT
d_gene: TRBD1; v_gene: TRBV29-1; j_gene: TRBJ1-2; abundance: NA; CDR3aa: CSVAGTGAKGYTF; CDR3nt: TGCAGCGTTGCCGGGACAGGGGCTAAGGGCTACACCTTC
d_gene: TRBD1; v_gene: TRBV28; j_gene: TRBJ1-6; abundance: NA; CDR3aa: CASSLRTGTNPPLHF; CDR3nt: TGTGCCAGCAGCTTGCGGACAGGGACCAATCCACCCCTCCACTTT
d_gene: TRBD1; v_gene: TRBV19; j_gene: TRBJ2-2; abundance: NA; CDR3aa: CASSVQGATGELFF; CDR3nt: TGTGCCAGTAGTGTACAGGGGGCGACCGGGGAGCTGTTTTTT
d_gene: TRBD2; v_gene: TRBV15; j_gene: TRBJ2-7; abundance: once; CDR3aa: CATSTGLVSYEQYF; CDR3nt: TGTGCCACCAGCACGGGACTAGTGTCCTACGAGCAGTACTTC
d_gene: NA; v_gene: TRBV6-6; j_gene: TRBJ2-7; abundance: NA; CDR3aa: CASSYKREQYF; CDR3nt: TGTGCCAGCAGTTACAAGAGGGAGCAGTACTTC
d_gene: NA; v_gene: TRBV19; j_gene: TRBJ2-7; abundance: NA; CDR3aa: CASSITSGPDEQYF; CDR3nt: TGTGCCAGTAGTATCACCTCTGGGCCTGACGAGCAGTACTTC
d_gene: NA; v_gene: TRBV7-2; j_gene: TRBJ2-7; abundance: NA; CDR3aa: CASSLVSGLYEQYF; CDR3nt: TGTGCCAGCAGCTTAGTTTCAGGACTCTACGAGCAGTACTTC
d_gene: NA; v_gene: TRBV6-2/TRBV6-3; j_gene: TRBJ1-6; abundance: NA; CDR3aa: CASSYAITYRSSYNSPLHF; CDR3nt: TGTGCCAGCAGTTACGCGATCACTTACAGGAGCTCCTATAATTCACCCCTCCACTTT
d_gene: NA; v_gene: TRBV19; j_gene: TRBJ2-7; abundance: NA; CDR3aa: CASSTSGDEQYF; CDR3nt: TGTGCCAGTAGTACTTCGGGGGACGAGCAGTACTTC
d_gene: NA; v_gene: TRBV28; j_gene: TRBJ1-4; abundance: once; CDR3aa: CASSYAGTFREKLFF; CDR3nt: TGTGCCAGCAGCTACGCCGGGACATTCCGAGAAAAACTGTTTTTT
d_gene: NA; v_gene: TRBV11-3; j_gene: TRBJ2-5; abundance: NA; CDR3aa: CASSFLRGCLTETQYF; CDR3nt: TGTGCCAGCAGCTTCCTCAGGGGATGCCTTACTGAGACCCAGTACTTC